The 32 T cell receptor beta chains below all came from one sample that was sequenced in a study of response to subunit inactivated influenza vaccine. TCRdb re-called the RT-PCR reads with MiXCR, one entry per CDR3 protein. Counted here are about 500,000 distinct CDR3 sequences, 16% occurring once; the ten biggest clones make up about 3%. The sequencing here drew on CD4+ T cells sorted from PBMCs, taken around 25 months after vaccination. These TCRs come from a man in his fifties or sixties who received an inactivated influenza vaccine.

Many counts were recorded for this clonotype. This chain connects TRBV7-2 to TRBJ1-3, with unresolved D. V lost 4 bases and J 2 bases, leaving 9 bases between the germline ends. The CDR3 spans 14 residues. Germline values: CDR1 SGHTA, CDR2 FQGNSA. The chain's CDR3 is CASSSPGPGNTIYF. In DNA, the CDR3 is TGTGCCAGCAGCTCCCCGGGCCCTGGAAACACCATATATTTT. Full variable domain (remainder filled in from reference TRBV7-2 and TRBJ1-3): GAGVSQSPSNKVTEKGKDVELRCDPISGHTALYWYRQSLGQGLEFLIYFQGNSAPDKSGLPSDRFSAERTGGSVSTLTIQRTQQEDSAVYLCASSSPGPGNTIYFGEGSWLTVV.

The chain couples TRBV6-1 to TRBJ1-5, with D unclear. With 8 bases removed from V and 7 bases from J, the gap between germline ends came to 15 bases. CDR1 and CDR2 (germline): MNHNS, SASEGT. This CDR3 contains 13 residues. CDR3 amino acids: CASAAAGRQPQHF. DNA for the CDR3: TGTGCCAGCGCGGCGGCAGGCCGGCAGCCCCAGCATTTT.

The chain combines TRBV27 with TRBJ1-6; TRBD1 aligns across 10 bases. CDR1 and CDR2 from the germline V gene are MNHEY and SMNVEV (reference sequence). This CDR3 is built from 16 residues. V dropped 7 bases and J dropped 2; count of bases not matched to a gene: 5. The CDR3 reads CASKRGQGTYNSPLHF. CDR3 in DNA: TGTGCCAGCAAGAGGGGACAGGGGACCTATAATTCACCCCTCCACTTT.

This sequence joins TRBV7-2 and TRBJ1-5; the D gene is possibly TRBD1 (5 bases). Germline assignment: CDR1 SGHTA and CDR2 FQGNSA. The CDR3 is made up of 14 amino acids. Trimming shortened V by 4 bases and J by 7 bases, and 14 bases separated the two germline ends. CDR3 amino acids: CASSSFAGAQPQHF. The CDR3 coding sequence is TGTGCCAGCAGCTCCTTTGCCGGGGCGCAGCCCCAGCATTTT.

This clonotype turned up a few times. The chain combines TRBV7-2 with TRBJ2-7; D unclear. V was trimmed by 0 bases and J by 4 bases, leaving 10 bases between them. The CDR3 consists of 14 residues. The germline V gene has CDR1 SGHTA and CDR2 FQGNSA. CDR3: CASSLAREAYEQYF. CDR3 DNA: TGTGCCAGCAGCTTAGCTAGGGAAGCATACGAGCAGTACTTC.

This clonotype was seen a handful of times. This chain uses TRBV24-1 with TRBJ2-1, with 7 bases identical to TRBD1. The junction had 7 bases not matched to a gene; V was cut back by 4 bases and J by 2 bases. Looked up from germline, CDR1 is KGHDR and CDR2 is SFDVKD. The CDR3 extends over 16 amino acids. Here the CDR3 DNA reads TGTGCCACCAGTGACCATCCGGGACAGACCTACAATGAGCAGTTCTTC. Protein sequence: CATSDHPGQTYNEQFF.

The genes are TRBV7-9 and TRBJ2-1; a possible D gene is TRBD1 (5 bases). Trimming pared 7 bases from V and 8 bases from J, leaving 18 bases between. The CDR3 has 14 amino acids. Per the germline V gene, CDR1 is SEHNR and CDR2 is FQNEAQ (reference sequence). The CDR3 protein is CASIARAGVHEQFF. CDR3 coding DNA: TGTGCCAGCATTGCCAGGGCTGGAGTCCATGAGCAGTTCTTC.

The chain is built from TRBV27 and TRBJ2-7, with 8 positions matching TRBD1. Trimming took 3 bases from V and 7 from J; bases not matched to a gene: 8. The CDR3 is 14 amino acids. Germline values: CDR1 MNHEY, CDR2 SMNVEV (reference sequence). CDR3 coding DNA: TGTGCCAGCAGTTTTTCCAGGGGGCAAGGGGAGCAGTACTTC. Translating it yields CASSFSRGQGEQYF.

The rearrangement uses TRBV6-2 or TRBV6-3 and TRBJ2-1; 12 nucleotides align to TRBD2. J lost 3 bases, V lost 2 bases, and 8 bases had no gene match. Looked up from germline, CDR1 is MNHEY and CDR2 is SVGEGT. This CDR3 has 18 residues. The DNA for the CDR3 is TGTGCCAGCAGTTACGCCCTATCTAGCGGGAGGGACTACAATGAGCAGTTCTTC. Residues: CASSYALSSGRDYNEQFF.

A few counts support this clonotype. The chain employs TRBV20-1 and TRBJ2-3, with D unresolved. The ends were cut back, 3 bases at V and 0 bases at J, with 7 bases in the middle. Germline assignment: CDR1 DFQATT and CDR2 SNEGSKA (reference sequence). This CDR3 region has 13 residues. CDR3 sequence: CSASRASTDTQYF. The CDR3 coding sequence is TGCAGTGCTAGCCGGGCAAGCACAGATACGCAGTATTTT.

This clonotype was found a few times. This chain uses TRBV4-2 with TRBJ1-3; D is possibly TRBD1 (5 bases). The V and J ends lost 0 bases and 2 bases respectively, with 11 bases between them. Germline V gene sequence: CDR1 LGHNA, CDR2 YNFKEQ. This CDR3 is 16 amino acids long. Here the CDR3 reads CASSQDGGRAGNTIYF. Written as DNA, the CDR3 is TGTGCCAGCAGCCAAGATGGTGGCAGGGCTGGAAACACCATATATTTT.

This clonotype was seen a few times. CDR3 coding DNA: TGTGCCAGCAGTGTTTATGGCAGAGAGAATGAAGCTTTCTTT. Translating it yields CASSVYGRENEAFF. The chain recombines TRBV2 with TRBJ1-1; unclear D gene. Looked up from germline, CDR1 is SNHLY and CDR2 is FYNNEI. Trimming stripped 4 bases from V and 7 bases from J, with 16 bases between. There are 14 residues in the CDR3.

The rearrangement links TRBV30 to TRBJ1-6; no clear D gene. Germline CDR1 is GTSNPN and CDR2 is SVGIG (reference sequence). Trimming took 1 base from V and 5 from J, leaving 6 bases between them. This CDR3 region has 13 residues. This chain's CDR3 is CAWSGLNNSPLHF. Here the CDR3 DNA reads TGTGCCTGGAGTGGGCTGAATAATTCACCCCTCCACTTT.

This clonotype was observed a few times. The V call is TRBV27, the J call TRBJ1-1; the match to TRBD1 covers 8 bases. V trimming: 6 bases; J trimming: 0 bases; junction bases outside the gene matches: 3. CDR1 and CDR2 (germline): MNHEY, SMNVEV (reference sequence). This CDR3 is 14 amino acids long. CDR3 in amino acids: CASRKQGVNTEAFF. For the CDR3, the DNA is TGTGCCAGCAGAAAACAGGGGGTGAACACTGAAGCTTTCTTT.

A few counts support this clonotype. CDR3 sequence: CASSGQDRGNYGYTF. In DNA, the CDR3 is TGTGCCAGCAGTGGACAGGACAGGGGGAACTATGGCTACACCTTC. The rearrangement uses TRBV12-3 or TRBV12-4 and TRBJ1-2; 10 bases map to TRBD1. The CDR3 loop spans 15 amino acids. V lost 5 bases and J lost 2; bases outside the gene matches: 5.

This clonotype was seen more than once but under ten times. CDR3 coding DNA: TGTGCCATCAGCCGGGACAGGGCCACCGGGGAGCTGTTTTTT. This encodes CAISRDRATGELFF. The rearrangement joins TRBV10-3 to TRBJ2-2; TRBD1 matches at 9 bases. The CDR3 contains 14 residues. Losses at the gene ends were 6 bases for V and 4 bases for J; bases not matched to a gene: 3. Germline CDR1 ENHRY, CDR2 SYGVKD.

This clonotype has just a few counts. The rearrangement uses TRBV4-3 and TRBJ1-5; no reliable D call. The CDR3 has 16 amino acids. The germline gives CDR1 LGHNA, CDR2 YSLEER. V gave up 0 bases and J gave up 2 bases, with 11 bases separating them. The CDR3 loop is CASSQDEGIGNQPQHF. The CDR3 nucleotides are TGCGCCAGCAGCCAAGATGAAGGGATTGGCAATCAGCCCCAGCATTTT.

This clonotype was counted ten times or more. CDR3: CSARDRGRTGQPQHF. The CDR3 DNA reads TGCAGTGCTAGAGATCGAGGCAGGACTGGCCAGCCCCAGCATTTT. The chain links TRBV20-1 to TRBJ1-5; D is undetermined. The CDR3 loop spans 15 amino acids. CDR1 DFQATT and CDR2 SNEGSKA come from the germline V gene (reference sequence). The V and J ends lost 0 bases and 7 bases respectively, with 16 bases between them.

This sequence joins TRBV30 and TRBJ2-3; D is uncertain. CDR3 length equals 11 residues. Trimming removed 3 bases at V and 4 bases at J, with 5 bases between. The germline CDR1 and CDR2 sequences are GTSNPN and SVGIG (reference sequence). Written as DNA, the CDR3 is TGTGCCTGGAGAAGGTCAGATACGCAGTATTTT. Translation gives CAWRRSDTQYF.

This clonotype appeared a few times. This chain links TRBV19 with TRBJ2-2; tentative D call: TRBD1 (5 bases). This CDR3 is built from 14 residues. Trimming pared 8 bases from V and 0 bases from J, leaving 10 bases between. CDR1 is LNHDA and CDR2 is SQIVND in the germline V gene (reference sequence). The CDR3 sequence is CASQVTANTGELFF. CDR3 coding DNA: TGTGCCAGTCAGGTGACAGCGAACACCGGGGAGCTGTTTTTT.

This chain connects TRBV11-2 to TRBJ2-3; D might be TRBD2 (6 bases). V lost 3 bases and J 0 bases, leaving 19 bases between the germline ends. The CDR3 has 18 residues. Germline assignment: CDR1 SGHAT and CDR2 FQNNGV. The CDR3 region has the DNA TGTGCCAGCAGCTTTTCTAGTGTAGCGGCAATTAGCACAGATACGCAGTATTTT. Translated: CASSFSSVAAISTDTQYF.

The V gene is TRBV28, the J gene TRBJ2-4; D possibly matches TRBD1 or TRBD2 (5 bases each). Deletions cut 3 bases from V and 1 base from J, with 13 bases between. The CDR3 runs to 16 residues. Germline V gene sequence: CDR1 MDHEN, CDR2 SYDVKM. The CDR3 DNA sequence: TGTGCCAGCAGTTTCGCCGGGACGCAGGCCAAAAACATTCAGTACTTC. Residues: CASSFAGTQAKNIQYF.

The V gene is TRBV11-2, the J gene TRBJ2-1; TRBD2 matches 9 bases. CDR3 length: 17 residues. The V gene's germline CDR1 is SGHAT and CDR2 FQNNGV. The V and J ends lost 1 base and 4 bases, in that order; junction bases with no gene match: 8. The CDR3 DNA sequence: TGTGCCAGCAGCTTAGTGCCCTCGCTAGCGGGATACAATGAGCAGTTCTTC. Protein sequence: CASSLVPSLAGYNEQFF.

This clonotype was observed many times. The chain carries TRBV20-1 and TRBJ1-2, with D perhaps matching TRBD1 (5 bases). From germline, CDR1 is DFQATT and CDR2 SNEGSKA (reference sequence). The CDR3 covers 11 residues. The V gene lost 3 bases and the J gene lost 5 bases, with 7 bases spanning the gap. The chain's CDR3 is CSASRGYGYTF. The CDR3 nucleotides read TGCAGTGCTAGCCGGGGGTATGGCTACACCTTC.

This clonotype was detected only a few times. The rearrangement uses TRBV3-1 and TRBJ2-2, with unresolved D. Trimming shortened V by 2 bases and J by 1 base, and 5 bases separated the two germline ends. The CDR3 extends over 14 amino acids. Germline-derived CDR1 and CDR2 are LGHDT and YNNKEL (reference sequence). In DNA form, the CDR3 reads TGTGCCAGCAGCCAATGGATGAACACCGGGGAGCTGTTTTTT. This encodes CASSQWMNTGELFF.

The chain employs TRBV5-1 and TRBJ2-7, with 8 bases aligning to TRBD1. CDR1 and CDR2 (germline): SGHRS, YFSETQ. The CDR3 contains 15 residues. After removal of 5 bases from V and 0 bases from J, the junction contained 7 bases not matched to a gene. The CDR3, as DNA: TGCGCCAGCAGGACGGGACAGGTGAGCTCCTACGAGCAGTACTTC. Its protein is CASRTGQVSSYEQYF. The variable domain in full, with the rest retrieved from reference TRBV5-1 and TRBJ2-7, is KAGVTQTPRYLIKTRGQQVTLSCSPISGHRSVSWYQQTPGQGLQFLFEYFSETQRNKGNFPGRFSGRQFSNSRSEMNVSTLELGDSALYLCASRTGQVSSYEQYFGPGTRLTVT.

Points on this clonotype: A much larger clone differs by one base, so this may be a read error. This rearrangement joins TRBV12-3 or TRBV12-4 to TRBJ1-1; D is undetermined. The CDR3 totals 11 residues. V gave up 6 bases and J gave up 8 bases, with 10 bases separating them. The CDR3: CASRMVEEAFF. DNA of the CDR3: TGTGCCAGCAGAATGGTAGAAGAAGCTTTCTTT.

The chain links TRBV6-5 to TRBJ2-2; the D is unclear. Trimming cost V 6 bases and J 6 bases, with 8 bases left between them. Germline-derived CDR1 and CDR2 are MNHEY and SVGAGI. CDR3 length: 12 residues. The CDR3 sequence: CASRQSSGELFF. The CDR3 bases are TGTGCCAGCAGACAGAGTTCCGGGGAGCTGTTTTTT.

In its sample, this clonotype was seen a few times. The chain couples TRBV6-2 or TRBV6-3 to TRBJ1-5; D might be TRBD1 (5 bases). Looked up from germline, CDR1 is MNHEY and CDR2 is SVGEGT. The V end lost 6 bases, the J end lost 4 bases, and 16 bases lay between the germline ends. The CDR3 extends over 15 amino acids. CDR3 bases: TGTGCCAGCAGCCGCGACAGCGGAGAGAATCAGCCCCAGCATTTT. It translates to CASSRDSGENQPQHF.

This clonotype has more than one count but fewer than ten. The rearrangement links TRBV29-1 to TRBJ1-1, with 9 bases that match TRBD1. The V gene end was trimmed by 6 bases and the J gene end by 4 bases; junction bases not matched to a gene: 6. The CDR3 covers 13 residues. Germline lookup yields CDR1 SQVTM and CDR2 ANQGSEA. CDR3 sequence reads: CSVVGQGSTEAFF. CDR3 nucleotide sequence: TGCAGCGTCGTGGGACAGGGATCCACTGAAGCTTTCTTT.

Ten or more counts support this clonotype. The genes are TRBV7-2 and TRBJ2-2; TRBD2 agrees at 12 bases. The junction had 6 bases not matched to a gene; V was cut back by 2 bases and J by 5 bases. Per the germline V gene, CDR1 is SGHTA and CDR2 is FQGNSA. This CDR3 contains 17 residues. The CDR3: CASSLLAGGYKTGELFF. CDR3 coding DNA: TGTGCCAGCAGCTTACTAGCGGGGGGGTATAAAACCGGGGAGCTGTTTTTT. The whole variable domain, filled in from reference TRBV7-2 and TRBJ2-2, reads GAGVSQSPSNKVTEKGKDVELRCDPISGHTALYWYRQSLGQGLEFLIYFQGNSAPDKSGLPSDRFSAERTGGSVSTLTIQRTQQEDSAVYLCASSLLAGGYKTGELFFGEGSRLTVL.

The chain employs TRBV10-3 and TRBJ2-3; D is unresolved. Germline lookup yields CDR1 ENHRY and CDR2 SYGVKD. The CDR3 spans 14 residues. Trimming stripped 7 bases from V and 0 bases from J, with 11 bases between. Written as DNA, the CDR3 is TGTGCCATCAAACTCGACCTTAGCACAGATACGCAGTATTTT. Its protein is CAIKLDLSTDTQYF.